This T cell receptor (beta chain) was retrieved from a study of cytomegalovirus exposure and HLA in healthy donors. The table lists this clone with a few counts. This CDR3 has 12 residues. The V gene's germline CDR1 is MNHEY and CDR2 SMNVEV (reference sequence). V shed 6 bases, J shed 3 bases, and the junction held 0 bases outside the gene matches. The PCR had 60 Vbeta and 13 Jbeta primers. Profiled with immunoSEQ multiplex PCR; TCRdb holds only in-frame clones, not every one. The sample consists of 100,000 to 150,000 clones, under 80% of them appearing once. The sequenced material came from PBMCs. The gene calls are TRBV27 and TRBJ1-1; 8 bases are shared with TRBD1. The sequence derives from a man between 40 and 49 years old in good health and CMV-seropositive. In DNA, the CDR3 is TGTGCCAGCAGGGACAGGGACACTGAAGCTTTCTTT. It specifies CASRDRDTEAFF.